Reported below is one T cell receptor beta chain. Trimming cost V 4 bases and J 2 bases, with 11 bases left between them. The CDR3 is made up of 14 amino acids. Germline lookup yields CDR1 SGHRS and CDR2 YFSETQ. An approximately 210 ng quantity of DNA, about 30,000 T cell genomes, went into the sorted-subset replicate PCRs. Clones were sequenced by immunoSEQ multiplex PCR, and TCRdb holds only the in-frame ones, with some missing. The sample lists millions of clones, more than 80% seen once, with about 0.13% in the top ten. The entry originates in a study of shared clonotypes between healthy human individuals.

The sequencing input was naive CD4+ T cells sorted from blood. Subset meaning: CD45RA+ positively selected. V and J are TRBV5-1 and TRBJ2-3; D is unclear. This sequence was found in a young man in good health. The CDR3 here is CASSLDQATDTQYF. CDR3 bases: TGCGCCAGCAGCCTGGACCAGGCCACAGATACGCAGTATTTT.